This section outlines one T cell receptor (beta chain) sequence together with its context. Its antigen is currently unknown. This entry is derived from a study of vaccination and CD4 T cells after COVID-19. Sequencing of the DNA from cultured CD4+ T cells was carried out with the Oncomine TCR Beta short-read assay. TCRdb re-analysed the PCR reads in MiXCR, keeping a single row per CDR3 protein. Of several thousand distinct CDR3 sequences in the sample, approximately 41% were seen once. Treatment here: roughly 10-day PBMC culture with coronavirus spike peptide pools or control peptides (ViraFEST assay). During the years 2011-2018, before the COVID-19 pandemic, the unexposed donor's CD4+ T cells were collected. This TCR came from a human donor in good health. The sequenced sample consisted of CD4+ T cells from blood, cultured in vitro.

CDR3 loop: CASSYGQGANTGELFF. In nucleotides, the CDR3 is TGTGCCAGCAGTTATGGGCAGGGGGCGAACACCGGGGAGCTGTTTTTT. V and J are TRBV6-2 or TRBV6-3 and TRBJ2-2; TRBD1 matches at 7 bases. V dropped 3 bases and J dropped 0; count of bases not matched to a gene: 4. Per the germline V gene, CDR1 is MNHEY and CDR2 is SVGEGT. The CDR3 length is 16 residues.